This entry concerns a single T cell receptor (beta chain). Germline assignment: CDR1 LNHDA and CDR2 SQIVND (reference sequence). The CDR3 is made up of 17 amino acids. Trimming stripped 3 bases from V and 4 bases from J, with 22 bases between. The sample comes from a study of shared clonotypes between healthy human individuals. Libraries were prepared by immunoSEQ multiplex PCR; TCRdb keeps only in-frame clonotypes and omits some of them. In the table there are around 600,000 clones, 85% to 95% of which are singletons. As defined, naive CD8 cells were CD45RO-negative and positively selected for CCR7, with terminally differentiated effector memory CD45RA+ cells excluded.

The sequencing input was naive CD8+ T cells sorted from blood. The chain couples TRBV19 to TRBJ2-7; either TRBD1 or TRBD2 may fit D (7 bases each). The TCR sequence derives from a woman aged 25 to 39 in good health. The chain's CDR3 is CASSIGPGGGNTYEQYF. The CDR3 region has the DNA TGTGCCAGTAGTATCGGGCCAGGGGGGGGGAACACATACGAGCAGTACTTC.